The text below deals with one T cell receptor beta chain. The antigen remains unidentified. The data belong to a study of T cell responses to AZD1222 COVID-19 vaccine. Here immunoSEQ multiplex PCR was the method, and the copy in TCRdb shows in-frame clones only, minus some. The sample has 110,000 to 150,000 clones, 88% seen once. In germline, CDR1 is SGHDN, CDR2 FVKESK. The ends were cut back, 5 bases at V and 1 base at J, with 3 bases in the middle. This CDR3 has 12 amino acids. Whole-study findings and limits: No day 14 peak samples; only post-peak repertoires were characterized. Unmutated regions of variants are reportedly targeted by nearly half of spike-specific TCRs. The donor group comprised mostly white British people and more females; the analysis possibly underestimated clonal diversity. Just 5 or 6 AZD1222 recipients tested seropositive at baseline.

The specimen comprised peripheral blood, sampled on day 0 of AZD1222 vaccination. The chain employs TRBV14 and TRBJ1-3, with D unresolved. This TCR was recovered from an adult in good health. The chain's CDR3 is CASSASGNTIYF. The DNA for the CDR3 is TGTGCCAGCAGCGCGTCTGGAAACACCATATATTTT.